The rows below give T cell receptor beta chains drawn from one sample of a study of cytomegalovirus exposure and HLA in healthy donors. Generated by immunoSEQ multiplex PCR, the TCRdb table keeps only in-frame clones and is missing some. The sample records over 80,000 clones, approximately 70% being singletons. Sequencing input: PBMCs. The receptors were gathered from a man between 35 and 55 years old in good health and CMV-seronegative. Both conserved end residues are part of each CDR3. A D gene is named only where the DNA matches it firmly. Not every row has a clone size; where given, it reads once, few, many or a size class.

J gene: TRBJ1-1
clone size: few
V gene: TRBV7-2
D gene: TRBD1
CDR3 protein: CASSYRTGGTEAFF
CDR3 DNA: TGTGCCAGCAGCTATCGGACAGGGGGCACTGAAGCTTTCTTT

J gene: TRBJ2-7
clone size: .
V gene: TRBV7-9
D gene: .
CDR3 protein: CASSQKTYEQYF
CDR3 DNA: TGTGCCAGCAGCCAGAAAACCTACGAGCAGTACTTC

J gene: TRBJ1-5
clone size: .
V gene: TRBV15
D gene: TRBD1
CDR3 protein: CATSRGGQGDQPQHF
CDR3 DNA: TGTGCCACCAGCAGAGGTGGACAGGGGGATCAGCCCCAGCATTTT

J gene: TRBJ2-2
clone size: .
V gene: TRBV7-2
D gene: .
CDR3 protein: CASSPRSTENTGELFF
CDR3 DNA: TGTGCCAGCAGCCCGAGAAGTACAGAGAACACCGGGGAGCTGTTTTTT

J gene: TRBJ1-2
clone size: .
V gene: TRBV10-3
D gene: TRBD1
CDR3 protein: CAISEVGTGSSGYGYTF
CDR3 DNA: TGTGCCATCAGTGAGGTGGGGACAGGGTCTTCGGGGTATGGCTACACCTTC

J gene: TRBJ2-7
clone size: .
V gene: TRBV4-1
D gene: .
CDR3 protein: CASSLHPRRGGEQYF
CDR3 DNA: TGCGCCAGCAGCCTCCACCCTCGGAGGGGCGGGGAGCAGTACTTC

J gene: TRBJ2-2
clone size: .
V gene: TRBV7-7
D gene: TRBD1
CDR3 protein: CASSPRTGNTGELFF
CDR3 DNA: TGTGCCAGCAGCCCTAGGACAGGGAACACCGGGGAGCTGTTTTTT

J gene: TRBJ2-7
clone size: .
V gene: TRBV5-6
D gene: TRBD2
CDR3 protein: CASSSWDFAGGTYEQYF
CDR3 DNA: TGTGCCAGCAGCTCCTGGGACTTTGCGGGGGGAACCTACGAGCAGTACTTC

J gene: TRBJ2-7
clone size: .
V gene: TRBV28
D gene: TRBD1
CDR3 protein: CASSFVDRTVEQYF
CDR3 DNA: TGTGCCAGCAGTTTTGTGGACAGGACAGTCGAGCAGTACTTC

J gene: TRBJ2-1
clone size: .
V gene: TRBV28
D gene: TRBD1
CDR3 protein: CASRSGQGSHNEQFF
CDR3 DNA: TGTGCCAGCAGATCTGGACAGGGGTCCCACAATGAGCAGTTCTTC

J gene: TRBJ1-6
clone size: few
V gene: TRBV6-5
D gene: .
CDR3 protein: CASRTGGRQSPLHF
CDR3 DNA: TGTGCCAGCAGAACCGGGGGGCGCCAATCACCCCTCCACTTT

J gene: TRBJ1-1
clone size: once
V gene: TRBV29-1
D gene: .
CDR3 protein: CSVDGDGDTEAFF
CDR3 DNA: TGCAGCGTTGACGGGGATGGGGACACTGAAGCTTTCTTT

J gene: TRBJ2-7
clone size: .
V gene: TRBV5-6
D gene: .
CDR3 protein: CASSAQGTLSYEQYF
CDR3 DNA: TGTGCCAGCAGCGCTCAAGGGACACTATCCTACGAGCAGTACTTC

J gene: TRBJ1-6
clone size: .
V gene: TRBV7-9
D gene: TRBD1
CDR3 protein: CATGTGNNSPLHF
CDR3 DNA: TGTGCCACCGGGACAGGGAATAATTCACCCCTCCACTTT

J gene: TRBJ2-1
clone size: .
V gene: TRBV4-1
D gene: TRBD2
CDR3 protein: CASSRFGGLAPDNEQFF
CDR3 DNA: TGCGCCAGCAGCCGGTTCGGGGGACTAGCGCCCGACAATGAGCAGTTCTTC

J gene: TRBJ1-2
clone size: .
V gene: TRBV5-1
D gene: TRBD1
CDR3 protein: CASSLGGQGPYGYTF
CDR3 DNA: TGCGCCAGCAGCTTGGGGGGACAGGGGCCCTATGGCTACACCTTC

J gene: TRBJ2-2
clone size: .
V gene: TRBV25-1
D gene: .
CDR3 protein: CASSESGARTGELFF
CDR3 DNA: TGTGCCAGCAGTGAATCAGGGGCGCGAACCGGGGAGCTGTTTTTT

J gene: TRBJ2-1
clone size: few
V gene: TRBV6-4
D gene: TRBD2
CDR3 protein: CASSDSTSGGAEQFF
CDR3 DNA: TGTGCCAGCAGTGACTCGACTAGCGGGGGGGCTGAGCAGTTCTTC

J gene: TRBJ2-7
clone size: .
V gene: TRBV5-4
D gene: .
CDR3 protein: CASSWYRVSEQYF
CDR3 DNA: TGTGCCAGCAGCTGGTACAGGGTTTCCGAGCAGTACTTC

J gene: TRBJ2-5
clone size: .
V gene: TRBV2
D gene: .
CDR3 protein: CASSEGQFQETQYF
CDR3 DNA: TGTGCCAGCAGTGAAGGGCAGTTCCAAGAGACCCAGTACTTC

J gene: TRBJ2-7
clone size: once
V gene: TRBV15
D gene: .
CDR3 protein: CATSRDQSTGTYEQYF
CDR3 DNA: TGTGCCACCAGCAGAGATCAATCTACGGGTACCTACGAGCAGTACTTC

J gene: TRBJ2-3
clone size: .
V gene: TRBV9
D gene: .
CDR3 protein: CASSVISSDTQYF
CDR3 DNA: TGTGCCAGCAGCGTAATCAGTTCAGATACGCAGTATTTT

J gene: TRBJ2-7
clone size: few
V gene: TRBV7-6
D gene: .
CDR3 protein: CASSLRAAGGEQYF
CDR3 DNA: TGTGCCAGCAGCTTAAGGGCAGCCGGAGGCGAGCAGTACTTC

J gene: TRBJ2-3
clone size: .
V gene: TRBV5-1
D gene: TRBD2
CDR3 protein: CASSRGTKVTQYF
CDR3 DNA: TGCGCCAGCAGCCGGGGGACTAAAGTTACGCAGTATTTT

J gene: TRBJ2-2
clone size: .
V gene: TRBV5-1
D gene: .
CDR3 protein: CASGQTGELFF
CDR3 DNA: TGCGCCAGCGGCCAGACCGGGGAGCTGTTTTTT

J gene: TRBJ2-3
clone size: .
V gene: TRBV5-1
D gene: .
CDR3 protein: CASSLAGTDTQYF
CDR3 DNA: TGCGCCAGCAGCTTGGCCGGCACAGATACGCAGTATTTT

J gene: TRBJ2-7
clone size: .
V gene: TRBV7-8
D gene: .
CDR3 protein: CASSYRGGYEQYF
CDR3 DNA: TGTGCCAGCAGCTATAGAGGGGGCTACGAGCAGTACTTC

J gene: TRBJ2-7
clone size: .
V gene: TRBV2
D gene: TRBD2
CDR3 protein: CASKEASGGSYEQYF
CDR3 DNA: TGTGCCAGCAAGGAAGCTAGCGGGGGGAGCTACGAGCAGTACTTC

J gene: TRBJ1-2
clone size: .
V gene: TRBV2
D gene: .
CDR3 protein: CASSSTGTLGYTF
CDR3 DNA: TGTGCCAGCAGCTCGACAGGAACCCTCGGCTACACCTTC

J gene: TRBJ1-2
clone size: .
V gene: TRBV2
D gene: .
CDR3 protein: CATQWRQRAGYTF
CDR3 DNA: TGTGCCACCCAGTGGCGGCAGAGGGCTGGCTACACCTTC

J gene: TRBJ2-3
clone size: .
V gene: TRBV27
D gene: .
CDR3 protein: CASSFQGQDTQYF
CDR3 DNA: TGTGCCAGCAGTTTCCAGGGACAAGATACGCAGTATTTT